This T cell receptor beta chain was sequenced during a study of cytomegalovirus exposure and HLA in healthy donors. Notes on this clone: Its specificity is unknown.

Study-wide points: Follow-up analysis later connected one missense variant in DCLRE1C with trimming of TCR beta V- and J-genes. Later, an analysis showed that TCR beta chains associated with HLA were more clonally expanded than others that were equally common.

PCR amplification relied on 60 Vbeta primers (plus 13 Jbeta primers). Profiled with immunoSEQ multiplex PCR; TCRdb holds only in-frame clones, not every one. The sample records 150,000 to 200,000 clones, roughly 79% being singletons. V lost 6 bases and J lost 0; bases outside the gene matches: 4. Germline V gives CDR1 SGDLS, CDR2 YYNGEE. CDR3 length: 15 residues. The V call is TRBV9, the J call TRBJ2-2; 8 bases fit TRBD1. The sequence was collected from a man aged 35 to 55 in good health and CMV-seronegative. Sequencing was performed on PBMCs. CDR3 nucleotides: TGTGCCAGCACAGACAGGGGCTCGAACACCGGGGAGCTGTTTTTT. This gives the protein CASTDRGSNTGELFF.